Each of the 4 T cell receptor beta chains below was sequenced from the same sample in a study of PD-1 blockade in classical Hodgkin lymphoma. All the patients suffered relapse after autologous stem cell transplantation, and brentuximab vedotin exposure differed. Clones were sequenced by immunoSEQ multiplex PCR, and TCRdb holds only the in-frame ones, with some missing. In the table there are roughly 90,000 clones, around 81% of which are singletons. Sequencing was performed on peripheral blood mononuclear cells (PBMCs), taken before the second cycle of nivolumab. All receptors come from a human donor with classical Hodgkin lymphoma.

This chain connects TRBV7-2 to TRBJ2-1; 7 bases are a match to TRBD2. Germline assignment: CDR1 SGHTA and CDR2 FQGNSA. The CDR3 has 14 residues. Germline trimming cut 5 bases from V and 8 bases from J; bases unmatched to any gene: 9. CDR3 coding DNA: TGTGCCAGCAGCCCCGGGGGGTTGGACGATGAGCAGTTCTTC. Residues: CASSPGGLDDEQFF. Using reference TRBV7-2 and TRBJ2-1 for the parts outside the CDR3, the full variable domain is GAGVSQSPSNKVTEKGKDVELRCDPISGHTALYWYRQSLGQGLEFLIYFQGNSAPDKSGLPSDRFSAERTGGSVSTLTIQRTQQEDSAVYLCASSPGGLDDEQFFGPGTRLTVL.

J is TRBJ2-1 and V is TRBV6-5; perhaps TRBD2 as D (6 bases). CDR1 is MNHEY and CDR2 is SVGAGI in the germline V gene. This CDR3 has 16 residues. V was shortened by 4 bases and J by 0 bases, with 13 bases between the two germline ends. CDR3 DNA sequence: TGTGCCAGCAGTTCCTTAGCGGTAAGCTCCTACAATGAGCAGTTCTTC. Translated, it gives CASSSLAVSSYNEQFF.

This rearrangement joins TRBV6-1 to TRBJ2-7; the D gene is possibly TRBD1 (6 bases). The V and J ends lost 11 bases and 1 base respectively, with 15 bases between them. The V gene's germline CDR1 is MNHNS and CDR2 SASEGT. This CDR3 is built from 13 residues. The CDR3 here is CAVKIGGSYEQYF. DNA for the CDR3: TGTGCCGTCAAGATAGGGGGTTCCTACGAGCAGTACTTC.

In this sample, this clone turned up a few times. The chain employs TRBV19 and TRBJ2-7; perhaps TRBD1 as D (7 bases). Per germline, CDR1 LNHDA and CDR2 SQIVND (reference sequence). V gave up 4 bases and J gave up 3 bases, with 13 bases separating them. This CDR3 is 14 amino acids long. CDR3 sequence reads: CASSTRDSLYEQYF. In DNA form, the CDR3 reads TGTGCCAGTAGTACGCGGGACAGCCTCTACGAGCAGTACTTC.